These 27 T cell receptor beta chains originate from one sample sequenced in a study of shared clonotypes between healthy human individuals. Sequencing used immunoSEQ multiplex PCR; TCRdb keeps in-frame clones, though not all of them. The repertoire has over a million clones, 75% to 80% of them found once; the top ten carry more than 0.5%. The specimen was memory CD4+ T cells from PBMCs. Subset in this sample: CD45RA-negative fraction. The receptors were gathered from a man aged 18 to 30 in good health. Some clones in this sample may be carry-over from other donors' samples.

This clone appeared a single time. The chain uses TRBV7-2 and TRBJ1-3; 8 bases are shared with TRBD1. V shed 5 bases and J 2 bases; nucleotides not matched to a gene: 5. CDR1 SGHTA and CDR2 FQGNSA come from the germline V gene. This CDR3 comprises 15 residues. The CDR3 region is CASSGQTGAGNTIYF. The CDR3, as DNA: TGTGCCAGCAGCGGACAGACAGGGGCTGGAAACACCATATATTTT.

The chain is built from TRBV5-8 and TRBJ2-5; TRBD2 agrees at 12 bases. The J call may not be correct, given that the DNA end is closer to TRBJ2-7. The germline V gene has CDR1 SGHTS and CDR2 YDEGEE. The length of the CDR3 is 16 residues. The CDR3 nucleotides are TGTGCCAGCAGCGCCTTGACTAGCGGGAGATCCCACGAGCAGTACTTC. It specifies CASSALTSGRSHEQYF.

The table lists this clone with a few counts. The chain carries TRBV2 and TRBJ2-7; D may be TRBD2 (5 bases). The V gene's germline CDR1 is SNHLY and CDR2 FYNNEI. Trimming shortened V by 11 bases and J by 4 bases, and 18 bases separated the two germline ends. This CDR3 is 13 amino acids long. The CDR3 here is CACGVRRLYEQYF. CDR3 nucleotides: TGTGCCTGCGGAGTACGGAGGTTGTACGAGCAGTACTTC.

The genes are TRBV7-2 and TRBJ1-3; the D gene is possibly TRBD1 (5 bases). The length of the CDR3 is 13 residues. The germline gives CDR1 SGHTA, CDR2 FQGNSA. The V end lost 5 bases, the J end lost 7 bases, and 12 bases lay between the germline ends. This CDR3 is CASSLGASNTIYF. CDR3 nucleotide sequence: TGTGCCAGCAGCCTCGGGGCATCGAACACCATATATTTT. The full variable domain, rest sourced from reference TRBV7-2 and TRBJ1-3, is GAGVSQSPSNKVTEKGKDVELRCDPISGHTALYWYRQSLGQGLEFLIYFQGNSAPDKSGLPSDRFSAERTGGSVSTLTIQRTQQEDSAVYLCASSLGASNTIYFGEGSWLTVV.

The V call is TRBV28, the J call TRBJ2-1; 11 nucleotides align to TRBD2. The ends lost 6 bases at V and 5 bases at J; junction bases unmatched: 12. Germline V lookup: CDR1 MDHEN, CDR2 SYDVKM. The CDR3 consists of 17 residues. The CDR3 sequence is CASRSYSGRAGHNEQFF. The CDR3 nucleotides read TGTGCCAGCAGATCCTATAGCGGGAGGGCCGGGCACAATGAGCAGTTCTTC.

The chain links TRBV11-3 to TRBJ2-2, with 8 bases that match TRBD1. Unmatched junction bases numbered 5, after V lost 2 bases and J lost 15 bases. The CDR3 covers 12 residues. CDR1 and CDR2 from the germline V gene are SGHNT and YENEEA. CDR3 sequence reads: CASSLSRGLMFF. DNA of the CDR3: TGTGCCAGCAGCTTAAGCAGGGGGCTGATGTTTTTT.

This clone was detected only a few times. J is TRBJ1-1 and V is TRBV30, with no clear D. Germline CDR1 GTSNPN, CDR2 SVGIG (reference sequence). V was pared by 7 bases and J by 0 bases, with 15 bases between. The CDR3 loop spans 14 amino acids. The CDR3 reads CAFTLLPMNTEAFF. CDR3 coding DNA: TGTGCCTTCACACTGCTCCCCATGAACACTGAAGCTTTCTTT.

Remarks on this clone: Other DNA sequences within the sample encode an identical CDR3. This CDR3 is CASSGTAFYEQYF. CDR3 nucleotides: TGTGCCAGCAGTGGGACAGCGTTCTACGAGCAGTACTTC. This chain uses TRBV28 with TRBJ2-7, with TRBD1 identical over 7 bases. CDR1 and CDR2 from the germline V gene are MDHEN and SYDVKM. J was trimmed by 3 bases and V by 5 bases; bases with no gene match: 4. The CDR3 sequence is 13 residues long. The complete variable domain, with remaining parts taken from reference TRBV28 and TRBJ2-7, reads DVKVTQSSRYLVKRTGEKVFLECVQDMDHENMFWYRQDPGLGLRLIYFSYDVKMKEKGDIPEGYSVSREKKERFSLILESASTNQTSMYLCASSGTAFYEQYFGPGTRLTVT.

The chain is built from TRBV5-1 and TRBJ1-1, with 8 bases fitting TRBD1. The junction had 3 bases not matched to a gene; V was cut back by 2 bases and J by 0 bases. Germline CDR1 and CDR2: SGHRS and YFSETQ. The CDR3 is 15 amino acids. CDR3 sequence: CASSFRGRVNTEAFF. The CDR3 region has the DNA TGCGCCAGCAGCTTCAGGGGGCGGGTGAACACTGAAGCTTTCTTT.

This chain links TRBV2 with TRBJ1-1; D is unclear. V lost 8 bases, J lost 4 bases, and 14 bases lay in between. Per germline, CDR1 SNHLY and CDR2 FYNNEI. The CDR3 has 13 residues. The CDR3 coding sequence is TGTGCCAGCGAGAGGGTACGGGGCACTGAAGCTTTCTTT. Encoded protein: CASERVRGTEAFF.

This clone has only one observation. The chain uses TRBV21-1 and TRBJ1-2. TRBV21-1 counts as a pseudogene. The CDR3 has 11 residues. CDR3 in DNA: TGTGCCAGCAGCAACGTCCCTGACTACACCTTC. It codes for CASSNVPDYTF.

The chain is built from TRBV11-2 and TRBJ2-5; 8 positions agree with TRBD2. With 5 bases clipped from V and 0 bases from J, the junction kept 8 bases outside the gene matches. Germline CDR1 reads SGHAT; CDR2 reads FQNNGV. The CDR3 is 16 amino acids. The CDR3: CASSSPQREYQETQYF. CDR3 nucleotides: TGTGCCAGCAGCAGCCCCCAGCGGGAGTACCAAGAGACCCAGTACTTC.

This clone was counted between two and nine times. The chain is built from TRBV2 and TRBJ2-3, with D possibly matching TRBD2 (5 bases). Between the trimmed V and J ends, which lost 5 bases and 6 bases, there was a span of 15 bases. Looked up from germline, CDR1 is SNHLY and CDR2 is FYNNEI. There are 14 residues in the CDR3. For the CDR3, the DNA is TGTGCCAGCAGTCCCAGGACCGGCGGGGATACGCAGTATTTT. This codes for CASSPRTGGDTQYF.

The chain combines TRBV11-2 with TRBJ2-6, with D perhaps TRBD2 (5 bases). From germline, CDR1 is SGHAT and CDR2 FQNNGV. CDR3 size: 19 residues. Trimming stripped 5 bases from V and 0 bases from J, with 20 bases between. The CDR3 here is CASSPLGGSSGSGANVLTF. As DNA, the CDR3 is TGTGCCAGCAGCCCCTTGGGCGGCTCAAGCGGCTCTGGGGCCAACGTCCTGACTTTC.

The V and J genes are TRBV11-2 and TRBJ1-2; 7 bases map to TRBD1. CDR1 is SGHAT and CDR2 is FQNNGV in the germline V gene. There are 15 residues in the CDR3. Germline trimming cut 5 bases from V and 5 bases from J; bases unmatched to any gene: 11. The CDR3 DNA sequence: TGTGCCAGCAGCCCCCGCGACAGGGAATATTATGGCTACACCTTC. It yields the protein CASSPRDREYYGYTF.

V is TRBV5-6 and J is TRBJ2-7; D call uncertain. The CDR3 has 15 amino acids. The germline V and J ends were trimmed by 4 bases and 3 bases, with 17 bases remaining between them. Germline V gene sequence: CDR1 SGHDT, CDR2 YYEEEE. The CDR3 protein is CASSPAPSANYEQYF. CDR3 nucleotides: TGTGCCAGCAGCCCGGCTCCCTCTGCGAACTACGAGCAGTACTTC.

The rearrangement links TRBV10-3 to TRBJ2-5; 12 bases align to TRBD1. V lost 4 bases and J lost 5; bases outside the gene matches: 2. The V gene's germline CDR1 is ENHRY and CDR2 SYGVKD. The CDR3 is 14 amino acids. The CDR3 DNA reads as TGTGCCATCAGTGGGGACAGGGGGCTTGAGACCCAGTACTTC. Residues: CAISGDRGLETQYF.

This chain connects TRBV5-1 to TRBJ2-1; D perhaps matches TRBD2 (6 bases). The CDR3 has 14 residues. Germline lookup yields CDR1 SGHRS and CDR2 YFSETQ. The V gene lost 0 bases and the J gene lost 7 bases, with 11 bases spanning the gap. This CDR3 is CASSLEVAVNEQFF. CDR3 sequence (DNA): TGCGCCAGCAGCTTGGAAGTAGCGGTAAATGAGCAGTTCTTC.

This rearrangement joins TRBV28 to TRBJ2-2; 8 bases map to TRBD2. The V and J ends lost 5 bases and 1 base, in that order; junction bases with no gene match: 3. Germline CDR1 reads MDHEN; CDR2 reads SYDVKM. CDR3 length: 15 residues. CDR3 sequence reads: CASSLSGVNTGELFF. Written as DNA, the CDR3 is TGTGCCAGCAGTCTTAGCGGGGTGAACACCGGGGAGCTGTTTTTT.

About this clone itself: The identical CDR3 is also encoded by other nucleotide sequences in the sample. The CDR3 sequence is CASSLSRNNEQFF. The CDR3 coding sequence is TGTGCCAGCAGCTTAAGCAGAAACAATGAGCAGTTCTTC. V and J are TRBV7-3 and TRBJ2-1; D call uncertain. The germline V and J ends were trimmed by 1 base and 5 bases, with 6 bases remaining between them. CDR1 is SGHTA and CDR2 is FQGTGA in the germline V gene. The CDR3 is 13 residues long.

The V call is TRBV11-2, the J call TRBJ2-7, with TRBD2 matching over 7 bases. V was clipped by 5 bases and J by 3 bases; unmatched bases: 4. The CDR3 is made up of 13 amino acids. CDR1 SGHAT and CDR2 FQNNGV come from the germline V gene. The CDR3 coding sequence is TGTGCCAGCAGCCCTAGCGGATTCTACGAGCAGTACTTC. It codes for CASSPSGFYEQYF.

The CDR3 sequence: CASSPTTGLETQYF. Here the CDR3 DNA reads TGCGCCAGCAGCCCAACGACGGGACTGGAGACCCAGTACTTC. This chain connects TRBV5-1 to TRBJ2-5, with D possibly matching TRBD2 (6 bases). In germline, CDR1 is SGHRS, CDR2 YFSETQ. V shed 4 bases and J shed 5 bases, with 15 bases lying between them. The CDR3 consists of 14 residues.

This chain uses TRBV6-1 with TRBJ1-1; D is uncertain. The germline V gene encodes CDR1 MNHNS and CDR2 SASEGT. The CDR3 covers 14 residues. Trimming left V 3 bases short and J 0 bases short, with 8 bases between. The CDR3 region has the DNA TGTGCCAGCAGTGAGGGCGGTATGAACACTGAAGCTTTCTTT. Translation gives CASSEGGMNTEAFF.

As for this clone: This same CDR3 is encoded by further DNA sequences in the sample. The V and J genes are TRBV29-1 and TRBJ2-1; the D is unclear. The germline V gene encodes CDR1 SQVTM and CDR2 ANQGSEA. With 4 bases removed from V and 0 bases from J, the gap between germline ends came to 7 bases. The CDR3 loop spans 13 amino acids. The CDR3 sequence is CSVAGGSYNEQFF. The CDR3 coding sequence is TGCAGCGTTGCGGGCGGCTCCTACAATGAGCAGTTCTTC.

The genes are TRBV18 and TRBJ1-2; 9 bases are shared with TRBD1. The germline V gene encodes CDR1 KGHSH and CDR2 LQKENI. The V and J ends lost 4 bases and 4 bases, in that order; junction bases with no gene match: 7. The CDR3 covers 15 residues. The CDR3 region is CASSRPGTGLYGYTF. The CDR3 DNA is TGTGCCAGCTCACGCCCCGGGACAGGGCTCTATGGCTACACCTTC.

V and J are TRBV27 and TRBJ1-4; D perhaps matches TRBD1 (5 bases). V lost 6 bases to trimming and J lost 6 bases, with 11 bases between them. Germline-derived CDR1 and CDR2 are MNHEY and SMNVEV (reference sequence). The CDR3 spans 13 residues. CDR3 residues: CASRGQLHEKLFF. CDR3 nucleotide sequence: TGTGCCAGCAGAGGACAACTCCATGAAAAACTGTTTTTT.

The V gene is TRBV14, the J gene TRBJ1-4; D is possibly TRBD1 (6 bases). The CDR3 totals 14 residues. Trimming shortened V by 4 bases and J by 4 bases, and 10 bases separated the two germline ends. Per germline, CDR1 SGHDN and CDR2 FVKESK. CDR3 in amino acids: CASSRTANNEKLFF. The CDR3 nucleotides read TGTGCCAGCAGCCGGACAGCAAATAATGAAAAACTGTTTTTT.